Listed below are T cell receptor beta chains from one sample, sequenced in a study of blood T cell repertoires in COVID-19. Sequenced by immunoSEQ multiplex PCR; TCRdb stores in-frame clones only, minus some. The sample consists of around 200,000 clones, approximately 90% of them appearing once. The material sequenced was peripheral blood. Receptors originate from a man between 35 and 55 years old with acute or convalescent COVID-19. The CDR3 runs from the conserved cysteine through the conserved F or W. The D gene is left open where the match is weak. Clone size is shown for a subset of rows, as once, few, many or a class of expanded clone.

size,D,J,V,DNA,CDR3
.,TRBD2,TRBJ2-1,TRBV27,TGTGCCAGCAGTGCCCCACGGGACTACACACCCGGTGAGCAGTTCTTC,CASSAPRDYTPGEQFF
.,TRBD2,TRBJ2-7,TRBV28,TGTGCCAGCACTCTAGCGGGAGTGGCCGAGCAGTACTTC,CASTLAGVAEQYF
.,TRBD2,TRBJ2-7,TRBV7-2,TGTGCCAGCAGCTTAGGGACCGGGACTAGCGGGAGGTGGTCCGAGCAGTACTTC,CASSLGTGTSGRWSEQYF
.,.,TRBJ2-1,TRBV28,TGTGCCAGCAGTGGCTCGTTCGATGAGCAGTTCTTC,CASSGSFDEQFF
.,.,TRBJ1-1,TRBV7-8,TGTGCCAGCAGCTGGGGGCGCGGGACTGAAGCTTTCTTT,CASSWGRGTEAFF
once,.,TRBJ2-3,TRBV6-2/TRBV6-3,TGTGCCAGCAGCCCCCGCCTAGGGGGCACAGATACGCAGTATTTT,CASSPRLGGTDTQYF
.,.,TRBJ1-2,TRBV11-2,TGTGCCAGCAGTCCAGGCAGGGTTTATGGCTACACCTTC,CASSPGRVYGYTF
.,.,TRBJ1-1,TRBV19,TGTGCCAGTATTCGGGAGGATGAGGGGGTCCCTGAAGCTTTCTTT,CASIREDEGVPEAFF
.,.,TRBJ1-1,TRBV3-1/TRBV3-2,TGTGCCAGCAGCCAACGGGGGGAGGGCACTGAAGCTTTCTTT,CASSQRGEGTEAFF
.,TRBD1,TRBJ2-7,TRBV28,TGTGCCAGCACAGACAGGGGCCTCCATCGGGAGCAGTACTTC,CASTDRGLHREQYF
.,.,TRBJ1-3,TRBV4-1,TGCGCCAGCAGCCAGGGAAGCGGCACCATATATTTT,CASSQGSGTIYF
.,.,TRBJ1-1,TRBV29-1,TGCAGCGTTGATACAGGGTATACTGAAGCTTTCTTT,CSVDTGYTEAFF
.,TRBD1,TRBJ1-6,TRBV27,TGTGCCAGCTCTATCCTTTCGGGACAGGGTGATTCACCCCTCCACTTT,CASSILSGQGDSPLHF
.,.,TRBJ2-2,TRBV13,TGTGCCAGCAGCGCCCCAGGGGCCGGGGAGCTGTTTTTT,CASSAPGAGELFF
.,.,TRBJ2-3,TRBV7-2,TGTGCCAGCAGCTCAGCCCGGGATACGCAGTATTTT,CASSSARDTQYF
.,.,TRBJ2-7,TRBV19,TGTGCCAGTAGTCGGCAGGGCTACGAGCAGTACTTC,CASSRQGYEQYF
once,TRBD2,TRBJ2-3,TRBV28,TGTGCCAGCAGCACAGGACTAGCGGGAGGACTTCTCCCCCTAGATACGCAGTATTTT,CASSTGLAGGLLPLDTQYF
once,.,TRBJ2-2,TRBV5-1,TGCGCCAGCAGCGCCTTGAGAACCGGGGAGCTGTTTTTT,CASSALRTGELFF
.,TRBD2,TRBJ2-5,TRBV5-4,TGTGCCAGCAGCTTGGCGGGTAGCGGGAGTTGGGAGACCCAGTACTTC,CASSLAGSGSWETQYF
.,.,TRBJ2-3,TRBV29-1,TGCAGCGTTGACCCCGGTGGCACAGATACGCAGTATTTT,CSVDPGGTDTQYF
once,.,TRBJ1-1,TRBV6-5,TGTGCCAGCAGTTACTCCTACAGGGAGAACACTGAAGCTTTCTTT,CASSYSYRENTEAFF
once,.,TRBJ2-4,TRBV19,TGTGCCAGTAGTATAGGTCGGGACAAAAACATTCAGTACTTC,CASSIGRDKNIQYF
.,.,TRBJ2-1,TRBV14,TGTGCCAGCAGCCGGGGACTCACCTCCTACAATGAGCAGTTCTTC,CASSRGLTSYNEQFF
.,TRBD2,TRBJ2-1,TRBV27,TGTGCCAGCAGTTTGTTCTATCTAGCGGGTTTCTACTACAATGAGCAGTTCTTC,CASSLFYLAGFYYNEQFF
once,.,TRBJ1-2,TRBV27,TGTGCCAGCAGTTTATCGCCGGGGGGACGGGGCTACACCTTC,CASSLSPGGRGYTF
.,TRBD2,TRBJ2-3,TRBV7-9,TGTGCCAGCAGCTTAGAAGTCTCGACTAGCGGGGGAACAGATACGCAGTATTTT,CASSLEVSTSGGTDTQYF
.,.,TRBJ2-7,TRBV7-9,TGTGCCAGCAGCTTAAGGGAGTTCGACGTCGAGCAGTACTTC,CASSLREFDVEQYF
.,.,TRBJ1-3,TRBV6-5,TGCGTGGCCAAGGAGGGGAAGAATGGAAACACCATATATTTT,CVAKEGKNGNTIYF
.,.,TRBJ2-1,TRBV7-9,TGTGCCGGGGGGAGAACTCCTAACAATGAGCAGTTCTTC,CAGGRTPNNEQFF
.,.,TRBJ2-3,TRBV4-1,TGCGCCAGCAGCCAGGGGGGGACAACTAGCACAGATACGCAGTATTTT,CASSQGGTTSTDTQYF
.,.,TRBJ2-7,TRBV5-5,TGTGCCAGCAGTAGGGGCAGGCCCCCCTACGAGCAGTACTTC,CASSRGRPPYEQYF
.,.,TRBJ1-1,TRBV19,TGTGCCAGTAGTATATATCCCGGGGACACTGAAGCTTTCTTT,CASSIYPGDTEAFF
.,TRBD2,TRBJ2-7,TRBV7-8,TGTGCCAGCAGCATAGCGGGGCACTACGAGCAGTACTTC,CASSIAGHYEQYF
.,TRBD1,TRBJ2-2,TRBV5-4,TGTGCCAGCAGCTCATACAGGGGCCAGCCGGGCGGGGAGCTGTTTTTT,CASSSYRGQPGGELFF
.,TRBD1,TRBJ2-5,TRBV5-1,TGCGCCAGCCGGCGGGGCTCCGGGACAGGGTCGCAAGAGACCCAGTACTTC,CASRRGSGTGSQETQYF
.,.,TRBJ2-3,TRBV29-1,TGCAGCGTTGGAGGAGGATATGGTACGGATACGCAGTATTTT,CSVGGGYGTDTQYF
.,.,TRBJ1-1,TRBV14,TGTGCCAGCAGCCAAGAAACGGTGAACACTGAAGCTTTCTTT,CASSQETVNTEAFF
.,.,TRBJ2-7,TRBV28,TGTGCCAGCCGGGCGGAGGTGGTCGAGGAGCAGTACTTC,CASRAEVVEEQYF
.,.,TRBJ2-7,TRBV28,TGTGCCAGCAGTTTTGCGGGGCACTACGAGCAGTACTTC,CASSFAGHYEQYF
.,TRBD1,TRBJ2-2,TRBV11-2,TGTGCCAGCAGCTTGGGACAGGACCTTCGGCTCACCGGGGAGCTGTTTTTT,CASSLGQDLRLTGELFF
.,TRBD1,TRBJ1-2,TRBV5-1,TGCGCCAGCAGCGCGACTTATCCGGGACAGGCAACGGGTAGCGGCTACACCTTC,CASSATYPGQATGSGYTF
.,TRBD1,TRBJ1-5,TRBV12-3/TRBV12-4,TGTGCCAGCAACGGACAGGGCGATCAGCCCCAGCATTTT,CASNGQGDQPQHF
few,.,TRBJ2-2,TRBV18,TGTGCCAGCTCACCAGACAGCCTCACCGGGGAGCTGTTTTTT,CASSPDSLTGELFF
.,TRBD1,TRBJ2-2,TRBV27,TGTGCCAGCAGTTTACGACAGGGTGTGGGGTGGAACACCGGGGAGCTGTTTTTT,CASSLRQGVGWNTGELFF
.,.,TRBJ2-7,TRBV2,TGTGCCAGCAACGGGGGTCCCTACGAGCAGTACTTC,CASNGGPYEQYF
.,.,TRBJ2-5,TRBV10-3,TGTGCCATCAGTGTAGGCCGCTCAGCGGGAGAGACCCAGTACTTC,CAISVGRSAGETQYF
.,.,TRBJ1-2,TRBV29-1,TGCAGCGTCGCTATTACGGGGAACTATGGCTACACCTTC,CSVAITGNYGYTF
once,.,TRBJ1-1,TRBV7-6,TGTGCCAGCAGCCCCCTGGACAGATTCACTGAAGCTTTCTTT,CASSPLDRFTEAFF
.,.,TRBJ2-5,TRBV11-2,TGTGCCAGCAGCCGGGGGACCCAAGAGACCCAGTACTTC,CASSRGTQETQYF
.,.,TRBJ1-6,TRBV7-8,TGTGCCAGCAGCTTATGGATACAGGCGGATTCACCCCTCCACTTT,CASSLWIQADSPLHF
.,TRBD2,TRBJ2-5,TRBV3-1/TRBV3-2,TGTGCCAGCAGCCGAACTAGCGGGGTGCCGAGCGGGGTGACCCAGTACTTC,CASSRTSGVPSGVTQYF
.,.,TRBJ1-1,TRBV27,TGTGCCAGCAGTTCGGCCGGGTCGGGAAACACTGAAGCTTTCTTT,CASSSAGSGNTEAFF
.,TRBD2,TRBJ2-7,TRBV3-1/TRBV3-2,TGTGCCAGCAGCCAGGAGCTAGCGGGAGGATGGAGTGAGCAGTACTTC,CASSQELAGGWSEQYF
.,.,TRBJ2-7,TRBV6-5,TGTGCCAGCAGACAGGACAGCTACGAGCAGTACTTC,CASRQDSYEQYF
.,.,TRBJ2-1,TRBV5-1,TGCGCCAGCAGCTTCGCACTTCCCGACAATGAGCAGTTCTTC,CASSFALPDNEQFF
.,.,TRBJ2-3,TRBV7-6,TGTGCCAGCAGCCCAATTACAGGCCGCACAGATACGCAGTATTTT,CASSPITGRTDTQYF
.,.,TRBJ1-3,TRBV9,TGTGCCAGCAGCGTAAAGGGGACAAAAGGAAACACCATATATTTT,CASSVKGTKGNTIYF
.,.,TRBJ2-2,TRBV7-2,TGTGCCAGCAGCGCGGACAGCCCCCTTAACACCGGGGAGCTGTTTTTT,CASSADSPLNTGELFF
.,.,TRBJ1-5,TRBV19,TGTGCCAGTAGTATAGTCTCGGGCAATCAGCCCCAGCATTTT,CASSIVSGNQPQHF